Listed here are 14 T cell receptor beta chains from one sample, sequenced in a study of T cell responses to AZD1222 COVID-19 vaccine. The protocol was immunoSEQ multiplex PCR, while the TCRdb copy is restricted to in-frame clones and leaves out a portion. The repertoire includes 100,000 to 150,000 clones, 70% to 90% of them detected once, and approximately 18% sits in the top ten. This specimen consisted of peripheral blood, obtained 28 days after the second AZD1222 dose. The receptors derive from an adult who received the AZD1222 COVID-19 vaccine.

The rearrangement uses TRBV28 and TRBJ1-3; 12 bases match TRBD1. Looked up from germline, CDR1 is MDHEN and CDR2 is SYDVKM. Trimming at V came to 0 bases and at J to 2 bases, leaving 5 bases not matched to a gene. CDR3 length: 18 residues. The CDR3 coding sequence is TGTGCCAGCAGTTTATGGAGGGACAGGGGGCCCCCTGGAAACACCATATATTTT. It yields the protein CASSLWRDRGPPGNTIYF.

The rearrangement uses TRBV3-1 (or the pseudogene TRBV3-2) and TRBJ2-2; possibly TRBD1 for D (6 bases). V was shortened by 2 bases and J by 2 bases, with 9 bases between the two germline ends. Germline CDR1 and CDR2: LGHDT and YNNKEL (reference sequence). The CDR3 runs 15 residues. CDR3 protein: CASSQTGLNTGELFF. The DNA for the CDR3 is TGTGCCAGCAGCCAAACAGGGCTTAACACCGGGGAGCTGTTTTTT.

This chain joins TRBV10-3 and TRBJ2-5; 7 positions agree with TRBD1. CDR1 and CDR2 from the germline V gene are ENHRY and SYGVKD. The CDR3 sequence is 16 residues long. With 0 bases clipped from V and 1 base from J, the junction kept 5 bases outside the gene matches. CDR3 sequence reads: CAISESATGTQETQYF. CDR3 nucleotides: TGTGCCATCAGTGAGTCAGCGACAGGGACCCAAGAGACCCAGTACTTC.

The chain has TRBV20-1 and TRBJ1-1, with a possible D match to TRBD1 (6 bases). This CDR3 is 10 amino acids long. The germline V and J ends were trimmed by 6 bases and 11 bases, with 13 bases remaining between them. CDR1 and CDR2 (germline): DFQATT, SNEGSKA (reference sequence). The CDR3 spells CSALQGFAFF. The DNA of the CDR3 is TGCAGTGCCTTACAGGGATTTGCTTTCTTT.

The rearrangement uses TRBV7-3 and TRBJ1-2; D may be TRBD1 (6 bases). Germline values: CDR1 SGHTA, CDR2 FQGTGA. V lost 2 bases and J 8 bases, leaving 9 bases between the germline ends. The CDR3 consists of 12 residues. CDR3 residues: CASSLDGGGYTF. Written as DNA, the CDR3 is TGTGCCAGCAGCTTAGATGGGGGCGGCTACACCTTC.

The rearrangement joins TRBV4-3 to TRBJ2-7; TRBD2 aligns across 7 bases. Germline V gene data show CDR1 as LGHNA and CDR2 as YSLEER. This CDR3 spans 16 amino acids. V dropped 0 bases and J dropped 1; count of bases not matched to a gene: 6. The CDR3 protein is CASSQDTRGVSYEQYF. CDR3 DNA sequence: TGCGCCAGCAGCCAAGATACACGGGGGGTTTCCTACGAGCAGTACTTC.

The gene calls are TRBV9 and TRBJ1-5; the match to TRBD1 covers 7 bases. Germline V gene lookup returns CDR1 SGDLS and CDR2 YYNGEE. Germline trimming cut 3 bases from V and 6 bases from J; bases unmatched to any gene: 3. This CDR3 has 13 residues. Here the CDR3 reads CASSETGSQPQHF. The CDR3 bases are TGTGCCAGCAGCGAGACAGGGAGTCAGCCCCAGCATTTT.

J is TRBJ1-1 and V is TRBV6-5; D unclear. The CDR3 spans 13 residues. From germline, CDR1 is MNHEY and CDR2 SVGAGI. Trimming stripped 6 bases from V and 1 base from J, with 9 bases between. The CDR3 here is CASSYHTNTEAFF. The CDR3 DNA is TGTGCCAGCAGCTATCACACGAACACTGAAGCTTTCTTT.

This chain joins TRBV9 and TRBJ2-3; D is unclear. This CDR3 contains 12 residues. V lost 4 bases and J lost 7, with 10 bases in between. Germline CDR1 and CDR2: SGDLS and YYNGEE. CDR3 nucleotide sequence: TGTGCCAGCAGCCCTCCAGAGAATACGCAGTATTTT. This translates into CASSPPENTQYF.

This chain joins TRBV13 and TRBJ2-3, with 8 bases matching TRBD1. With 2 bases clipped from V and 3 bases from J, the junction kept 7 bases outside the gene matches. CDR1 PRHDT and CDR2 FYEKMQ come from the germline V gene (reference sequence). The CDR3 extends over 16 amino acids. The CDR3: CASSLPDRVGTDTQYF. The CDR3 region has the DNA TGTGCCAGCAGCTTACCGGACAGGGTTGGTACAGATACGCAGTATTTT.

This sequence joins TRBV5-1 and TRBJ2-1; D possibly corresponds to TRBD2 (5 bases). Germline assignment: CDR1 SGHRS and CDR2 YFSETQ. The CDR3 runs to 15 residues. V lost 5 bases and J 6 bases, leaving 18 bases between the germline ends. The chain's CDR3 is CASRDGLKTSNEQFF. CDR3 in DNA: TGCGCCAGCAGGGATGGACTCAAAACCTCCAATGAGCAGTTCTTC.

The V gene is TRBV19, the J gene TRBJ2-1; either TRBD1 or TRBD2 may fit D (6 bases each). This CDR3 spans 17 amino acids. Looked up from germline, CDR1 is LNHDA and CDR2 is SQIVND (reference sequence). With 5 bases removed from V and 9 bases from J, the gap between germline ends came to 26 bases. CDR3 loop: CASSRQAGGGRGFEQFF. The CDR3 DNA reads TGTGCCAGTAGTCGTCAGGCCGGGGGAGGCAGGGGCTTTGAGCAGTTCTTC.

CDR3 in amino acids: CASSYQGGNNEQFF. The CDR3 DNA sequence: TGCGCCAGCAGCTACCAGGGGGGCAACAATGAGCAGTTCTTC. The V call is TRBV5-1, the J call TRBJ2-1; D is perhaps TRBD1 (7 bases). Between the trimmed V and J ends, which lost 3 bases and 5 bases, there was a span of 12 bases. Germline assignment: CDR1 SGHRS and CDR2 YFSETQ. The CDR3 is 14 amino acids.

This chain links TRBV3-1 (or the pseudogene TRBV3-2) with TRBJ2-1, with D hard to call. Germline V lookup: CDR1 LGHDT, CDR2 YNNKEL (reference sequence). Deletions cut 4 bases from V and 0 bases from J, with 10 bases between. The CDR3 covers 15 residues. The CDR3, as DNA: TGTGCCAGCAGCCCAACTCAAAACTCCTACAATGAGCAGTTCTTC. Protein product: CASSPTQNSYNEQFF.